This section outlines one TCR beta chain sequence together with its context. This specimen belongs to a study of blood T cell repertoires in COVID-19. Study as a whole: Samples representing acute and convalescent COVID-19 were sourced from the United States, Italy and Spain. T cells, B-cell-depleted T cells, or PBMCs supplied cDNA or gDNA.

Original processing notes: From reference gene primer amplification, estimates of nucleated cell counts were derived. TCRdb's copy holds only in-frame clones and misses some; the assay was immunoSEQ multiplex PCR. V and J calls and clone size come straight from that table; D and trimming were deduced from the DNA. The table records 100,000 to 150,000 clones, about nine tenths of them present only once. The receptor comes from a woman aged 70-85 years with COVID-19, enrolled during active disease. Sequencing was carried out using peripheral blood.

CDR3 sequence reads: CASSAQSSNQPQHF. For the CDR3, the DNA is TGTGCCAGCAGTGCACAGAGTAGCAATCAGCCCCAGCATTTT. J is TRBJ1-5 and V is TRBV6-6; D remains unclear. Trimming removed 5 bases at V and 0 bases at J, with 8 bases between. CDR1 is MNHNY, CDR2 SVGAGI, per germline (reference sequence). CDR3 length: 14 residues.